Below are 26 T cell receptor beta chains sequenced from a single sample in a study of CD8 T cells in ankylosing spondylitis. TCRdb redid the calling of the 5' RACE reads with MiXCR, one entry per CDR3 protein. Counted here are roughly 230,000 distinct CDR3 sequences, roughly 18% occurring once; the ten biggest clones make up about a third. The sequenced sample consisted of blood, either unsorted or a sorted T cell fraction (not recorded which). All receptors come from a male donor with ankylosing spondylitis or in good health (not recorded which).

The rearrangement joins TRBV20-1 to TRBJ2-1; 8 bases line up with TRBD2. The V gene end was trimmed by 3 bases and the J gene end by 5 bases; junction bases not matched to a gene: 9. This CDR3 comprises 15 residues. Germline V gene lookup returns CDR1 DFQATT and CDR2 SNEGSKA (reference sequence). The CDR3 DNA sequence: TGCAGTGCTAGTAAGGCTAGCGGGCTCGACAATGAGCAGTTCTTC. Its protein is CSASKASGLDNEQFF.

The sample holds a few counts of this clonotype. The chain couples TRBV6-5 to TRBJ2-7, with 8 bases identical to TRBD2. This CDR3 contains 16 residues. CDR1 is MNHEY, CDR2 SVGAGI, per germline. The V gene end was trimmed by 0 bases and the J gene end by 4 bases; junction bases not matched to a gene: 8. The CDR3 DNA sequence: TGTGCCAGCAGTTACTCCACTAGCGGAGACTCATACGAGCAGTACTTC. Amino acid sequence: CASSYSTSGDSYEQYF.

This clonotype appeared a few times. The CDR3 sequence is CSVEEGREYEQYF. The CDR3, as DNA: TGCAGCGTTGAAGAGGGTCGCGAATACGAGCAGTACTTC. V and J are TRBV29-1 and TRBJ2-7; D not certain. Germline V lookup: CDR1 SQVTM, CDR2 ANQGSEA. CDR3 length: 13 amino acids. The ends were cut back, 0 bases at V and 4 bases at J, with 10 bases in the middle.

The chain couples TRBV7-9 to TRBJ1-5, with D possibly being TRBD1 (6 bases). CDR1 is SEHNR, CDR2 FQNEAQ, per germline (reference sequence). V gave up 5 bases and J gave up 9 bases, with 11 bases separating them. There are 12 residues in the CDR3. The CDR3 region is CASSALGGPQHF. In DNA form, the CDR3 reads TGTGCCAGCAGCGCCCTAGGGGGGCCCCAGCATTTT.

The chain combines TRBV29-1 with TRBJ2-1; D is perhaps TRBD1 (5 bases). Germline assignment: CDR1 SQVTM and CDR2 ANQGSEA. Trimming took off 3 bases at V and 1 base at J, with 10 bases between the two ends. The length of the CDR3 is 14 residues. The CDR3 sequence is CSVEGQRSYNEQFF. CDR3 coding DNA: TGCAGCGTTGAGGGGCAACGTTCCTACAATGAGCAGTTCTTC.

This clonotype showed up many times. The V call is TRBV29-1, the J call TRBJ2-1; a weak D match, TRBD1 (7 bases). The CDR3 covers 13 residues. V lost 1 base and J lost 5, with 9 bases in between. Germline V gene sequence: CDR1 SQVTM, CDR2 ANQGSEA. CDR3 region: CSVEGGTDNEQFF. CDR3 nucleotides: TGCAGCGTTGAAGGCGGGACAGACAATGAGCAGTTCTTC.

This clonotype was detected a few times. The J gene is TRBJ2-1, the V gene TRBV7-9; 11 positions agree with TRBD2. CDR1 is SEHNR and CDR2 is FQNEAQ in the germline V gene (reference sequence). There are 15 residues in the CDR3. The V segment lost 5 bases and the J segment 8 bases; nucleotides outside the gene matches: 8. The CDR3 sequence: CASSGIAGGTDEQFF. In DNA form, the CDR3 reads TGTGCCAGCAGCGGTATAGCGGGAGGGACGGATGAGCAGTTCTTC. Filled out from reference TRBV7-9 and TRBJ2-1, the complete variable domain reads DTGVSQNPRHKITKRGQNVTFRCDPISEHNRLYWYRQTLGQGPEFLTYFQNEAQLEKSRLLSDRFSAERPKGSFSTLEIQRTEQGDSAMYLCASSGIAGGTDEQFFGPGTRLTVL.

This chain uses TRBV28 with TRBJ1-1; D unresolved. V lost 5 bases, J lost 1 base, and 11 bases lay in between. The CDR3 runs to 14 residues. CDR1 is MDHEN and CDR2 is SYDVKM in the germline V gene. Here the CDR3 DNA reads TGTGCCAGCAGTCCAACGGGGTCGAACACTGAAGCTTTCTTT. Its protein product is CASSPTGSNTEAFF. Variable domain in full (rest from reference TRBV28 and TRBJ1-1): DVKVTQSSRYLVKRTGEKVFLECVQDMDHENMFWYRQDPGLGLRLIYFSYDVKMKEKGDIPEGYSVSREKKERFSLILESASTNQTSMYLCASSPTGSNTEAFFGQGTRLTVV.

The chain couples TRBV29-1 to TRBJ2-2; 9 bases fit TRBD1. This CDR3 has 14 amino acids. Germline V lookup: CDR1 SQVTM, CDR2 ANQGSEA. Trimming removed 7 bases from V and 0 bases from J; junction bases left unmatched: 3. The CDR3 DNA reads as TGCAGCGCTGGGACAGGGACGAACACCGGGGAGCTGTTTTTT. Translated: CSAGTGTNTGELFF.

J is TRBJ2-1 and V is TRBV7-9, with D perhaps matching TRBD2 (6 bases). Germline V lookup: CDR1 SEHNR, CDR2 FQNEAQ (reference sequence). This CDR3 has 16 residues. Trimming stripped 5 bases from V and 5 bases from J, with 19 bases between. CDR3 nucleotide sequence: TGTGCCAGCAGCACCCAGCGGGCCTTACCCCACAATGAGCAGTTCTTC. It encodes CASSTQRALPHNEQFF.

This clonotype appeared once. This rearrangement joins TRBV3-1 to TRBJ2-5, with TRBD2 identical over 13 bases. This CDR3 spans 20 amino acids. Per germline, CDR1 LGHDT and CDR2 YNNKEL (reference sequence). V lost 10 bases and J lost 0; bases outside the gene matches: 20. The CDR3 DNA follows: TGTGCCACCTGCCAAGTCACCACACTAGCGGGAGGGCCGGACCAAGAGACCCAGTACTTC. It specifies CATCQVTTLAGGPDQETQYF.

This clonotype was observed many times. V gene TRBV27 combines with J gene TRBJ2-7; TRBD1 might be the D (6 bases). This CDR3 spans 12 amino acids. V lost 8 bases, J lost 0 bases, and 8 bases lay in between. The germline gives CDR1 MNHEY, CDR2 SMNVEV (reference sequence). The CDR3 here is CASGTTSYEQYF. The CDR3 bases are TGTGCCAGCGGGACAACCTCCTACGAGCAGTACTTC.

The rearrangement links TRBV10-3 to TRBJ2-7; D is tentatively TRBD1 or TRBD2 (6 bases each). Germline CDR1 ENHRY, CDR2 SYGVKD. The length of the CDR3 is 15 residues. V lost 6 bases and J lost 2, with 17 bases in between. CDR3 in amino acids: CAIREGGFKTYEQYF. As DNA, the CDR3 is TGTGCCATCAGGGAAGGGGGGTTCAAAACCTACGAGCAGTACTTC.

The V gene is TRBV9, the J gene TRBJ2-1; D is unresolved. Trimming removed 0 bases from V and 12 bases from J, with 13 bases in between. In germline, CDR1 is SGDLS, CDR2 YYNGEE. This CDR3 comprises 13 residues. CDR3 coding DNA: TGTGCCAGCAGCGTAGGTCAGGACCCCTTGCAGTTCTTC. This translates into CASSVGQDPLQFF.

This clonotype was recorded a few times. The chain has TRBV12-3 or TRBV12-4 and TRBJ2-1, with TRBD2 identical over 9 bases. The CDR3 sequence is 15 residues long. V gave up 2 bases and J gave up 9 bases; unmatched junction bases: 8. The CDR3 is CASSLTAGGRFEQFF. CDR3 nucleotide sequence: TGTGCCAGCAGTTTAACGGCGGGAGGGCGGTTTGAGCAGTTCTTC.

The V gene is TRBV27, the J gene TRBJ1-5, with TRBD1 identical over 7 bases. Germline V gives CDR1 MNHEY, CDR2 SMNVEV (reference sequence). The J segment lost 2 bases and the V segment lost 9 bases, leaving 10 bases of the junction unmatched. The CDR3 contains 15 residues. CDR3 DNA sequence: TGTGCCAGTCGGGAGACAGGGTACGGCAATCAGCCCCAGCATTTT. Its protein product is CASRETGYGNQPQHF.

This chain joins TRBV20-1 and TRBJ2-2; 7 bases agree with TRBD2. J gave up 2 bases and V 2 bases, and 5 bases lay outside the gene matches. The CDR3 length is 15 residues. Germline CDR1 is DFQATT and CDR2 is SNEGSKA (reference sequence). The CDR3 region has the DNA TGCAGTGCTAGACCGGGACTAAGTAACACCGGGGAGCTGTTTTTT. This encodes CSARPGLSNTGELFF.

The chain carries TRBV3-1 and TRBJ2-1; 8 bases are shared with TRBD2. The CDR3 has 16 residues. The V segment lost 0 bases and the J segment 5 bases; nucleotides outside the gene matches: 6. Germline-derived CDR1 and CDR2 are LGHDT and YNNKEL (reference sequence). The CDR3 spells CASSQDGVAGNNEQFF. The CDR3 region has the DNA TGTGCCAGCAGCCAAGATGGAGTAGCGGGGAACAATGAGCAGTTCTTC.

This sequence joins TRBV7-6 and TRBJ2-7; 7 nucleotides line up with TRBD2. Germline CDR1 is SGHVS and CDR2 is FNYEAQ. The trim removed 2 bases at V and 5 bases at J, leaving 9 bases unmatched. The CDR3 is 15 residues long. The CDR3 coding sequence is TGTGCCAGCAGCTTAACGGGAGGTCCATACGACGAGCAGTACTTC. It translates to CASSLTGGPYDEQYF.

On this clonotype: Just one base apart from a much larger clone, this may be a read error. The rearrangement links TRBV5-6 to TRBJ2-2; D is unclear. Germline CDR1 is SGHDT and CDR2 is YYEEEE. This CDR3 has 16 residues. V lost 0 bases, J lost 1 base, and 10 bases lay in between. The CDR3 sequence is CASSLGRKWNTGELFF. CDR3 in DNA: TGTGCCAGCAGCTTGGGTAGAAAGTGGAACACCGGGGAGCTGTTTTTT.

This clonotype was recorded at least ten times. V usage is TRBV29-1 and J usage is TRBJ2-3; D is unresolved. The CDR3 covers 12 residues. V lost 2 bases to trimming and J lost 6 bases, with 9 bases between them. CDR1 and CDR2 from the germline V gene are SQVTM and ANQGSEA. In DNA, the CDR3 is TGCAGCGTTGAAACTGTTGTGGATACGCAGTATTTT. Encoded protein: CSVETVVDTQYF.

This chain connects TRBV6-1 to TRBJ2-1; 9 bases align to TRBD2. The V gene end was trimmed by 2 bases and the J gene end by 4 bases; junction bases not matched to a gene: 9. CDR3 length: 17 residues. The germline V gene encodes CDR1 MNHNS and CDR2 SASEGT. The CDR3 spells CASSELAGGPGYNEQFF. In DNA form, the CDR3 reads TGTGCCAGCAGTGAATTGGCGGGAGGGCCCGGGTACAATGAGCAGTTCTTC.

The chain employs TRBV5-1 and TRBJ2-1; D perhaps matches TRBD1 (5 bases). CDR3 length: 16 amino acids. Trimming removed 0 bases at V and 2 bases at J, with 12 bases between. CDR1 and CDR2 from the germline V gene are SGHRS and YFSETQ. As DNA, the CDR3 is TGCGCCAGCAGCTTGGAATTACCCAGGGCCTACAATGAGCAGTTCTTC. This encodes CASSLELPRAYNEQFF.

This clonotype was observed a few times. The J gene is TRBJ2-7, the V gene TRBV29-1; D not certain. The CDR3 sequence is 17 residues long. V lost 0 bases to trimming and J lost 7 bases, with 25 bases between them. Looked up from germline, CDR1 is SQVTM and CDR2 is ANQGSEA. Here the CDR3 DNA reads TGCAGCGTTGAAGAAGGGAAGGGCTCGTCTCAGGCTGGGGAGCAGTACTTC. This codes for CSVEEGKGSSQAGEQYF.

This rearrangement joins TRBV29-1 to TRBJ2-7; D not certain. Trimming removed 1 base at V and 2 bases at J, with 6 bases between. CDR3 size: 12 residues. In germline, CDR1 is SQVTM, CDR2 ANQGSEA. In nucleotides, the CDR3 is TGCAGCGTTGAAGTAAGAACCTACGAGCAGTACTTC. Translating it yields CSVEVRTYEQYF.

This chain connects TRBV2 to TRBJ1-6, with TRBD1 identical over 7 bases. The CDR3 contains 14 residues. The germline V gene encodes CDR1 SNHLY and CDR2 FYNNEI. V gave up 7 bases and J gave up 4 bases; unmatched junction bases: 4. The CDR3 loop reads CASNPTGYNSPLHF. DNA of the CDR3: TGTGCCAGCAATCCGACAGGGTATAATTCACCCCTCCACTTT.